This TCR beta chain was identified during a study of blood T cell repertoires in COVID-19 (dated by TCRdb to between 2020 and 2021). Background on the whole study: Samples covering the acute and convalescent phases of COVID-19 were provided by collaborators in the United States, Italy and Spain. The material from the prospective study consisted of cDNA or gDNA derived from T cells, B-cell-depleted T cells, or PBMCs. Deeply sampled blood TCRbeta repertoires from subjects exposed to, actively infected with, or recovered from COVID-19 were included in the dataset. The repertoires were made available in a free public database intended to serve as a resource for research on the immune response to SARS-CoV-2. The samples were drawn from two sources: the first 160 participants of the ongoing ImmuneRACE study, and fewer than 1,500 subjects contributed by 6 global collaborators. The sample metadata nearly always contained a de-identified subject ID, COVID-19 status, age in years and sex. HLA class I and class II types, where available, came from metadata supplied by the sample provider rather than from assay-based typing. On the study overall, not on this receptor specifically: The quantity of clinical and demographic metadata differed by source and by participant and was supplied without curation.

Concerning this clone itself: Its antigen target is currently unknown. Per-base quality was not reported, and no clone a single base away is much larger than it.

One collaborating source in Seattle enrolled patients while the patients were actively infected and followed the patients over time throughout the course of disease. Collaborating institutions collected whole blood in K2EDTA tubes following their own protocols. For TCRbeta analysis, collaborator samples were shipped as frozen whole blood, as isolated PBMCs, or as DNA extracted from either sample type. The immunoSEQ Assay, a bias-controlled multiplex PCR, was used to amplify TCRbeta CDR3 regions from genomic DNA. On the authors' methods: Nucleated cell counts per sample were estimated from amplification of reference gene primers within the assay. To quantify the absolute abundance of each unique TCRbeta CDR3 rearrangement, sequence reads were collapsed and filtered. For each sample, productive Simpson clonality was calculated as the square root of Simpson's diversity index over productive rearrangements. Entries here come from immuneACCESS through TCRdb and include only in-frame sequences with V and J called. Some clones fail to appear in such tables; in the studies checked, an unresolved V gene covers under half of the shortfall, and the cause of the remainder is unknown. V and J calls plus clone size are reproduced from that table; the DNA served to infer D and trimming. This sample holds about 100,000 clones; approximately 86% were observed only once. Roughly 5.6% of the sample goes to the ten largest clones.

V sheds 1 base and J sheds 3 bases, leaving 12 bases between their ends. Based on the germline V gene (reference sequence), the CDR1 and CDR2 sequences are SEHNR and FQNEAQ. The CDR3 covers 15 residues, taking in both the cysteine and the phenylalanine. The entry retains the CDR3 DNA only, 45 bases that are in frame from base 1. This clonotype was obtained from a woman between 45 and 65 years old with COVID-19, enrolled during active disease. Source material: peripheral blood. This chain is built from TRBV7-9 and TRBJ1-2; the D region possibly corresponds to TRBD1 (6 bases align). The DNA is TGTGCCAGCAGCTTAGAACAGGGCAACTACTATGGCTACACCTTC. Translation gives CASSLEQGNYYGYTF.